This TCR beta chain was sequenced during a study of human T cells and chemical hapten exposure. Overall study: Patch tests applied 0.01% DPC to the upper back and were scored after 6 days.

CDR3 length equals 15 residues. With 5 bases clipped from V and 8 bases from J, the junction kept 7 bases outside the gene matches. The germline gives CDR1 SEHNR, CDR2 FQNEAQ (reference sequence). TCRdb fed the RACE reads into MiXCR, producing one record per CDR3 protein. The table lists about 98,000 distinct CDR3 sequences, 10% to 12% of them singletons. The time point is: pre-sensitization, week 0. As to treatment: therapeutic diphenylcyclopropenone sensitization with weekly scalp DPC. This chain connects TRBV7-9 to TRBJ2-1; 12 bases are a match to TRBD1. The TCR sequence derives from a woman aged 55 to 70 with alopecia areata. Some clones in this sample may be carry-over from other donors' samples. Sequencing used whole blood, obtained in connection with sensitization to the hapten diphenylcyclopropenone (DPC). In DNA, the CDR3 is TGTGCCAGCAGCCGGGGGACAGGGGGCGAAGATGAGCAGTTCTTC. Translated: CASSRGTGGEDEQFF.